The rows below give T cell receptor beta chains drawn from one sample of a study of cytomegalovirus exposure and HLA in healthy donors. The data were produced by immunoSEQ multiplex PCR, yet TCRdb's version contains in-frame clones alone and is incomplete. Found here are 130,000 or so clones, around 80% of them singletons; the top ten hold 1.5% to 2.5%. The specimen was PBMCs. These receptors originate from a woman aged 40 to 50 in good health and CMV-seronegative. Each CDR3 is given with its conserved first and last residue. D genes are given only for firm matches. Rows give clone size only sometimes, using once, few, many, or a class for an expanded clone.

clone size,D gene,V gene,J gene,CDR3 DNA,CDR3 protein
-,-,TRBV2,TRBJ2-7,TGTGCCAGCAAAGCCGAATACGAGCAGTACTTC,CASKAEYEQYF
once,-,TRBV9,TRBJ1-3,TGTGCCAGCAGCATACAGCAGGATGGAAACACCATATATTTT,CASSIQQDGNTIYF
-,-,TRBV19,TRBJ1-4,TGTGCCAGTAGTACGACGGAGGCAACTAATGAAAAACTGTTTTTT,CASSTTEATNEKLFF
-,-,TRBV28,TRBJ1-1,TGTGCCAGCAGGCTAATGGCCAGGGGCATCACTGAAGCTTTCTTT,CASRLMARGITEAFF
-,-,TRBV9,TRBJ2-3,TGTGCCAGCAGCGTAGCTGGAGGGGATGGAACAGATACGCAGTATTTT,CASSVAGGDGTDTQYF
-,TRBD1,TRBV5-1,TRBJ2-3,TGCGCCAGCAGCGTGGACAGGGCAACGCAGTATTTT,CASSVDRATQYF
once,TRBD2,TRBV19,TRBJ2-1,TGTGCCAGCCTTCCTCTAGCGGGAGGTTTAAGCAATGAGCAGTTCTTC,CASLPLAGGLSNEQFF
-,TRBD1,TRBV5-1,TRBJ2-2,TGCGCCAGCAGCTGGAACAGGGGGGCCGGGGAGCTGTTTTTT,CASSWNRGAGELFF
-,TRBD2,TRBV11-3,TRBJ2-7,TGTGCCAGCAGCCACTCAGCGGGAGGAATAGACGAGCAGTACTTC,CASSHSAGGIDEQYF
-,-,TRBV7-9,TRBJ1-1,TGTGCCAGCAGCTTACCTTACACTGAAGCTTTCTTT,CASSLPYTEAFF
-,TRBD2,TRBV7-2,TRBJ2-7,TGTGCCAGCAGCTTAGGACTAGCGGGAGACTACGAGCAGTACTTC,CASSLGLAGDYEQYF
-,-,TRBV5-4,TRBJ1-2,TGTGCCAGCAGATTGACAGGCAACTATGGCTACACCTTC,CASRLTGNYGYTF
-,-,TRBV19,TRBJ2-2,TGTGCCAGTAGTATCTCGGTTCCCGGGGAGCTGTTTTTT,CASSISVPGELFF
-,TRBD1,TRBV5-6,TRBJ1-2,TGTGCCAGCAGCTTGTTCTTCTCAGGGGGCTATGGCTACACCTTC,CASSLFFSGGYGYTF
-,-,TRBV19,TRBJ1-3,TGTGCCAGTAGTCTCACAGCTATTGGAAACACCATATATTTT,CASSLTAIGNTIYF
-,-,TRBV11-2,TRBJ1-1,TGTGCCAGCAGCAATTCTATACGGGGGGACACTGAAGCTTTCTTT,CASSNSIRGDTEAFF
-,TRBD2,TRBV7-3,TRBJ2-7,TGTGCCAGCAGCCCTGGACTAGCGAACTCCTACGAGCAGTACTTC,CASSPGLANSYEQYF
-,TRBD1,TRBV19,TRBJ2-1,TGTGCCAGCAACGAAGGACAGGGAACTTCCTACAATGAGCAGTTCTTC,CASNEGQGTSYNEQFF
-,TRBD1,TRBV11-1,TRBJ1-2,TGTGCCAGCAGCTTTAGGACAGGGGATGGCTACACCTTC,CASSFRTGDGYTF
once,TRBD1,TRBV7-9,TRBJ1-2,TGTGCCAGCAGCTTAGCGGAGGGACAGAGCTATGGCTACACCTTC,CASSLAEGQSYGYTF